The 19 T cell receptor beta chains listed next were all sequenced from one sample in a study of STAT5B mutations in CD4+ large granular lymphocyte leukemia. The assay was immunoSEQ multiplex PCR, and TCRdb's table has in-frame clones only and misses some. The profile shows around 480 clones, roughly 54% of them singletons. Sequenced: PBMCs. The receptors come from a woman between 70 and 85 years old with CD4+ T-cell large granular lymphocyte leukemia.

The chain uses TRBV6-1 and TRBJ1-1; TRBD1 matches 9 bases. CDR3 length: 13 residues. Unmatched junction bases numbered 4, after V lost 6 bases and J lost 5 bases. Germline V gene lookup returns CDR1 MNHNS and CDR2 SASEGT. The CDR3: CASRDRGETEAFF. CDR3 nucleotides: TGTGCCAGCAGAGACAGGGGGGAGACTGAAGCTTTCTTT.

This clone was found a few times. CDR3 coding DNA: TGTGCCAGCAGCTTGTCGCCAGGTGAAAATCAGCCCCAGCATTTT. Protein sequence: CASSLSPGENQPQHF. This chain joins TRBV5-4 and TRBJ1-5, with D unresolved. Trimming stripped 1 base from V and 4 bases from J, with 12 bases between. Germline V lookup: CDR1 SGHNT, CDR2 YYREEE (reference sequence). The CDR3 contains 15 residues.

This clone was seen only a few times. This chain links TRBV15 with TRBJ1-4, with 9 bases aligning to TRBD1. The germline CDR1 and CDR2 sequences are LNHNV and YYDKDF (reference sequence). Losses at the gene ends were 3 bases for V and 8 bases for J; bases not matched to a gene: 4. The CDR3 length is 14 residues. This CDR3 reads CATSRGQGEEKLFF. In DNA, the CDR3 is TGTGCCACCAGCAGGGGACAGGGAGAGGAAAAACTGTTTTTT.

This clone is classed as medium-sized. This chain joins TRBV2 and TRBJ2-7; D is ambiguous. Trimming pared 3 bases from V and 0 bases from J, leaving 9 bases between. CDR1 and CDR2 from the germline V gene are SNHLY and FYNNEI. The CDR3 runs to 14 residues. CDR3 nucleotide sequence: TGTGCCAGCAGTGATTGGGATGCCTCCTACGAGCAGTACTTC. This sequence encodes CASSDWDASYEQYF. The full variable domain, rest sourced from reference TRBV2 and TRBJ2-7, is EPEVTQTPSHQVTQMGQEVILRCVPISNHLYFYWYRQILGQKVEFLVSFYNNEISEKSEIFDDQFSVERPDGSNFTLKIRSTKLEDSAMYFCASSDWDASYEQYFGPGTRLTVT.

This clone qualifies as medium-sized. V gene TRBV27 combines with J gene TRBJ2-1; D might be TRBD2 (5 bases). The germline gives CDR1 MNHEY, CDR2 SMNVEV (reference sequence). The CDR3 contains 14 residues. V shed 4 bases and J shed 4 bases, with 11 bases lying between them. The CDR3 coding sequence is TGTGCCAGCAGTTATGAGGGATCGTACAATGAGCAGTTCTTC. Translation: CASSYEGSYNEQFF.

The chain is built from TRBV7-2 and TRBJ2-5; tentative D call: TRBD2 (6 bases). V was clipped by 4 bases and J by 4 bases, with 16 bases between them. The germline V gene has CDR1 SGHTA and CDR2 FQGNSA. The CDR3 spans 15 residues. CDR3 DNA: TGTGCCAGCAGCTACCCCCTGGGGGGTGGAGAGACCCAGTACTTC. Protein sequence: CASSYPLGGGETQYF.

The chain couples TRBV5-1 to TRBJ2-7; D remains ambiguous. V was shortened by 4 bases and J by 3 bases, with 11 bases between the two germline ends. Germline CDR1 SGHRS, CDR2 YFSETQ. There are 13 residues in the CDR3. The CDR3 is CASSRADFYEQYF. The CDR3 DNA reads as TGCGCCAGCAGCAGGGCTGACTTCTACGAGCAGTACTTC.

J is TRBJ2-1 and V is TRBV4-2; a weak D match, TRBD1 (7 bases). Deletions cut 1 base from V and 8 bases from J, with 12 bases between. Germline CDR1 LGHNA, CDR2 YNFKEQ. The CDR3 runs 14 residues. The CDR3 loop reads CASSQARGEDEQFF. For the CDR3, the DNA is TGTGCCAGCAGCCAAGCCAGGGGGGAGGATGAGCAGTTCTTC.

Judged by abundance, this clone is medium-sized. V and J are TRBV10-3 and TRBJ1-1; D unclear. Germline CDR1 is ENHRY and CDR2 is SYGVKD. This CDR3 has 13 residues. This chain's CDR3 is CDDKRRMNTEAFF. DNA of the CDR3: TGTGACGACAAGCGCCGCATGAACACTGAAGCTTTCTTT.

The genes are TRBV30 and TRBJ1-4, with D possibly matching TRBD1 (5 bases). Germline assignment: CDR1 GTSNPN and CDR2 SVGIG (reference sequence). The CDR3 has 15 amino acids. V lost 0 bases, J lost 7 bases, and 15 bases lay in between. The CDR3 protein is CAWSVWQGTSEKLFF. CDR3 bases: TGTGCCTGGAGTGTATGGCAGGGAACAAGTGAAAAACTGTTTTTT.

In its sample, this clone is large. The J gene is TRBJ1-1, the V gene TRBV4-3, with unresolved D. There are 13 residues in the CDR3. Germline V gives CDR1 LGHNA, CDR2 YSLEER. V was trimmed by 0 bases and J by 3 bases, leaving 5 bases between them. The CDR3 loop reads CASSQEWDTEAFF. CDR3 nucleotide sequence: TGCGCCAGCAGCCAAGAGTGGGACACTGAAGCTTTCTTT.

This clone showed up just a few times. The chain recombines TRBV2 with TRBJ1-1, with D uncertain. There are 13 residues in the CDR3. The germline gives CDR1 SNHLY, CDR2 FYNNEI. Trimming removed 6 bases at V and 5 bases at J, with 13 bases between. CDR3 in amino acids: CASRLWGETEAFF. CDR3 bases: TGTGCCAGCAGGTTATGGGGAGAAACTGAAGCTTTCTTT.

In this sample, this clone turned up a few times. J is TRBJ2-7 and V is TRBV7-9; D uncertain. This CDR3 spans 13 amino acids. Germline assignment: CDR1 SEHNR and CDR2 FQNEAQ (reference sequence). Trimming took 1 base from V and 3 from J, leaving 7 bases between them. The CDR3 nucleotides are TGTGCCAGCAGCTTAGTTTCTAGCTACGAGCAGTACTTC. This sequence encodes CASSLVSSYEQYF. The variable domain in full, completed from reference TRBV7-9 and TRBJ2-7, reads DTGVSQNPRHKITKRGQNVTFRCDPISEHNRLYWYRQTLGQGPEFLTYFQNEAQLEKSRLLSDRFSAERPKGSFSTLEIQRTEQGDSAMYLCASSLVSSYEQYFGPGTRLTVT.

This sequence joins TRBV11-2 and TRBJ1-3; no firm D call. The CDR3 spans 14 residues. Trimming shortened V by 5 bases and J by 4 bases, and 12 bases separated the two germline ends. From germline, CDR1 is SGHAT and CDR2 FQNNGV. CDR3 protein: CASSPAIGGNTIYF. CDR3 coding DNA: TGTGCCAGCAGCCCTGCCATAGGAGGAAACACCATATATTTT.

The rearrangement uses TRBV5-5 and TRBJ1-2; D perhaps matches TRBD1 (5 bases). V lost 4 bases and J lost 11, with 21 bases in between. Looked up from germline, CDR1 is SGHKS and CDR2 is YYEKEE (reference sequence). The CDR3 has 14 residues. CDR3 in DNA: TGTGCCAGCAGCCTCTCACCCTCGACAGTGAAATACACCTTC. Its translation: CASSLSPSTVKYTF.

The CDR3 nucleotides are TGTGCCAGCAGCTTTAATTTCGGACAGGATATCAACTATGGCTACACCTTC. Its protein is CASSFNFGQDINYGYTF. The chain links TRBV5-4 to TRBJ1-2; TRBD1 matches 7 bases. Losses at the gene ends were 2 bases for V and 2 bases for J; bases not matched to a gene: 12. The CDR3 extends over 17 amino acids. The germline V gene encodes CDR1 SGHNT and CDR2 YYREEE (reference sequence).

The CDR3 sequence is CASSDLDRNTGELFF. In DNA, the CDR3 is TGTGCCAGCAGTGATTTGGACAGGAACACCGGGGAGCTGTTTTTT. This chain links TRBV6-4 with TRBJ2-2, with D possibly matching TRBD1 (6 bases). CDR1 MRHNA and CDR2 SNTAGT come from the germline V gene. The CDR3 totals 15 residues. V was pared by 3 bases and J by 1 base, with 9 bases between.

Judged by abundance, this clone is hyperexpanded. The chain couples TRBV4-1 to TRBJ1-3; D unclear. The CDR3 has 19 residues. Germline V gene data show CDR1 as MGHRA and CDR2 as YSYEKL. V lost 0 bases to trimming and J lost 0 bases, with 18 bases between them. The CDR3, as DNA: TGCGCCAGCAGCCAAGATATGTCTTTGGCAGCTGACTCTGGAAACACCATATATTTT. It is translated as CASSQDMSLAADSGNTIYF.

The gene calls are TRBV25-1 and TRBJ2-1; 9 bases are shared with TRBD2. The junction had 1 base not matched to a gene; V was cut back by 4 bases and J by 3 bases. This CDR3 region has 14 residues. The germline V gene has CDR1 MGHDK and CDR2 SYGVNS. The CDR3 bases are TGTGCCAGCAGTGTAGCGGGGGACTACAATGAGCAGTTCTTC. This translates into CASSVAGDYNEQFF.